This T cell receptor (beta chain) comes out of a study of Ad26.COV2.S vaccination and SARS-CoV-2 variants. As for this clone: Its target is unknown.

V dropped 0 bases and J dropped 7 bases, with 13 bases sitting between them. This CDR3 region has 14 residues. Germline V lookup: CDR1 SGHRS, CDR2 YFSETQ. Study-level results: In vaccinated individuals, spike-specific CD8+ and CD4+ T cell responses reportedly displayed substantial breadth.

TCRdb's copy holds only in-frame clones and misses some; the assay was immunoSEQ multiplex PCR. The sample has 350,000 to 450,000 clones, just over 90% seen once. J is TRBJ1-1 and V is TRBV5-1, with D tentatively TRBD1 (5 bases). The sample was peripheral blood, taken after recovery from COVID-19. This clonotype was sampled from a human donor who had recovered from COVID-19. CDR3: CASSLAIGAYEAFF. CDR3 nucleotide sequence: TGCGCCAGCAGCTTGGCCATAGGGGCATATGAAGCTTTCTTT.